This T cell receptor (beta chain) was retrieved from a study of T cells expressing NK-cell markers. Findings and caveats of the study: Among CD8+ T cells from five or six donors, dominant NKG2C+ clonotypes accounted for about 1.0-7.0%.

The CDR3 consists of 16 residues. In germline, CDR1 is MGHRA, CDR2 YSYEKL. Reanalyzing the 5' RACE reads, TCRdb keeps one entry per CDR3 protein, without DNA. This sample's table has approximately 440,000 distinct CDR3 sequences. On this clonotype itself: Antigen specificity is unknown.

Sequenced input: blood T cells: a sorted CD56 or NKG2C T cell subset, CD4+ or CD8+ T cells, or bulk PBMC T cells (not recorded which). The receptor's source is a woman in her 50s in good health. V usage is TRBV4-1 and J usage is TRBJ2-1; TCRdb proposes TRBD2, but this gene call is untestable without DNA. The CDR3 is CASSQGILPSYNEQFF.